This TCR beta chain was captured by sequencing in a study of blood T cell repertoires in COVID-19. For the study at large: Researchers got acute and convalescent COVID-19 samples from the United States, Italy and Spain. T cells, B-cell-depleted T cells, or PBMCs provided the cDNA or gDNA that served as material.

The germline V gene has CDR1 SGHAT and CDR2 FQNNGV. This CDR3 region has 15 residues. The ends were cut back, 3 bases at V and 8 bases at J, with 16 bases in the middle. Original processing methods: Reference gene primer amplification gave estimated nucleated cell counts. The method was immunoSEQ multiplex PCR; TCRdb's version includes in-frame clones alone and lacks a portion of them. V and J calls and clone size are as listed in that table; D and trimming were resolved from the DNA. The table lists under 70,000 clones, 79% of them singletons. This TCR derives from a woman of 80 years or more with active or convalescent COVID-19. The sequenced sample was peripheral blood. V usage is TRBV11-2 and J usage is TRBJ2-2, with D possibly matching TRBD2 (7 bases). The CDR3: CASSFGGPLVGELFF. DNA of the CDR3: TGTGCCAGCAGCTTCGGGGGGCCCCTTGTGGGGGAGCTGTTTTTT.